The 8 T cell receptor beta chains listed next were all sequenced from one sample in a study of blood T cells in healthy people across ages. Sample-barcoded 5' priming and a J-beta primer mix drove a second PCR of about 6 to 12 cycles. One entry per CDR3 protein, called by TCRdb with MiXCR from the 5' RACE reads. The data show 1.5 million to 2 million distinct CDR3 sequences, about 49% seen once. Specimen: blood. Every receptor here comes from a woman aged 40 to 50 in good health.

The J gene is TRBJ1-2, the V gene TRBV29-1; D is uncertain. The CDR3 extends over 12 amino acids. Germline CDR1 SQVTM, CDR2 ANQGSEA. The V end was cut by 4 bases, the J end by 2 bases, with 8 bases between. The CDR3 DNA reads as TGCAGCGTTGTGTCCGGGAACTATGGCTACACCTTC. This gives the protein CSVVSGNYGYTF.

In its sample, this clonotype was seen a few times. The gene calls are TRBV7-2 and TRBJ2-5; D is perhaps TRBD1 (5 bases). Looked up from germline, CDR1 is SGHTA and CDR2 is FQGNSA. This CDR3 is built from 14 residues. Trimming pared 4 bases from V and 5 bases from J, leaving 14 bases between. CDR3 residues: CASSSRIRGETQYF. DNA of the CDR3: TGTGCCAGCAGCTCCAGGATTAGGGGCGAGACCCAGTACTTC.

The chain employs TRBV27 and TRBJ2-3; D gene unclear. CDR1 is MNHEY, CDR2 SMNVEV, per germline (reference sequence). This CDR3 comprises 14 residues. The V end was cut by 5 bases, the J end by 2 bases, with 11 bases between. CDR3 DNA: TGTGCCAGCAGTCCCCCCCACACCACAGATACGCAGTATTTT. It codes for CASSPPHTTDTQYF.

V usage is TRBV7-2 and J usage is TRBJ2-5, with TRBD1 as a possible D gene (6 bases). Judging by the DNA end, TRBJ2-7 fits better; the J call may be wrong. Germline V gives CDR1 SGHTA, CDR2 FQGNSA. This CDR3 is 14 amino acids long. For the CDR3, the DNA is TGTGCCAGCAGTACGGACAGTGCTAGCTACGAGCAGTACTTC. This codes for CASSTDSASYEQYF.

The CDR3 is CASSDEGLTYEQYF. The CDR3 DNA follows: TGTGCCAGCAGCGATGAGGGATTAACCTACGAGCAGTACTTC. The chain uses TRBV5-6 and TRBJ2-7; D perhaps matches TRBD2 (5 bases). With 4 bases removed from V and 2 bases from J, the gap between germline ends came to 13 bases. Per germline, CDR1 SGHDT and CDR2 YYEEEE. CDR3 size: 14 residues.

This clonotype was counted between two and nine times. This CDR3 reads CASSYTLGLVTDTQYF. The CDR3 DNA follows: TGTGCCAGCAGTTACACCCTGGGACTAGTCACAGATACGCAGTATTTT. The rearrangement joins TRBV6-2 or TRBV6-3 to TRBJ2-3; 8 bases agree with TRBD2. J lost 2 bases, V lost 2 bases, and 6 bases had no gene match. This CDR3 contains 16 residues. CDR1 MNHEY and CDR2 SVGEGT come from the germline V gene.

The J gene is TRBJ2-5, the V gene TRBV6-2 or TRBV6-3; 12 bases match TRBD2. The germline V gene encodes CDR1 MNHEY and CDR2 SVGEGT. The CDR3 runs to 13 residues. V lost 10 bases and J lost 11; bases outside the gene matches: 11. DNA for the CDR3: TGTGCCACCTGGCTAGCGGGGGGGGGTGAGCAGTACTTC. Translating it yields CATWLAGGGEQYF.

The V gene is TRBV5-4, the J gene TRBJ2-1; the match to TRBD1 covers 7 bases. CDR1 SGHNT and CDR2 YYREEE come from the germline V gene (reference sequence). V trimming: 1 base; J trimming: 5 bases; junction bases outside the gene matches: 12. The CDR3 is 17 residues long. This CDR3 reads CASSLPKRGQRDNEQFF. In DNA form, the CDR3 reads TGTGCCAGCAGCTTGCCGAAGAGGGGACAGCGCGACAATGAGCAGTTCTTC.